Listed below are T cell receptor beta chains from one sample, sequenced in a study of blood T cells in healthy people across ages. TCRdb re-analysed the 5' RACE reads in MiXCR, keeping a single row per CDR3 protein. This table has approximately 2,000,000 distinct CDR3 sequences, 39% appearing once. Sequencing was carried out using blood. These receptor sequences come from a human donor in good health. Both conserved end residues are part of each CDR3. D genes are given only for firm matches. Size is omitted from some rows. Given values are once, few, many or a class for expanded clones.

>.|TRBD1|TRBV4-3|TRBJ1-1
TGCGCCAGCAGCCAAGATTTTTACAGGGGTAAAGAAGCTTTCTTT
CASSQDFYRGKEAFF
>.|.|TRBV6-2/TRBV6-3|TRBJ2-1
TGTGCCAGCACCCGCGGGAGTAGCAGGGGTGAGCAGTTCTTC
CASTRGSSRGEQFF
>.|.|TRBV12-3/TRBV12-4|TRBJ1-1
TGTGCCAGCAGTTTAGTTTGGGACACTGAAGCTTTCTTT
CASSLVWDTEAFF
>.|.|TRBV20-1|TRBJ1-5
.
CSAPTFGPGLPQHF
>few|.|TRBV7-2|TRBJ2-7
TGTGCCAGCAGCCCCGTTGGTGATACCTACGAGCAGTACTTC
CASSPVGDTYEQYF
>.|TRBD1|TRBV5-5|TRBJ1-5
TGTGCCAGCAGGCCACAGGGGGACCCCAATCAGCCCCAGCATTTT
CASRPQGDPNQPQHF
>few|TRBD1|TRBV27|TRBJ1-2
TGTGCCAGCAGGGACAGGGAAGGCTACACCTTC
CASRDREGYTF
>.|TRBD1|TRBV20-1|TRBJ1-2
TGCAGTGCTAGGTGGGACAGCGGTGGCTACACCTTC
CSARWDSGGYTF
>.|TRBD2|TRBV3-1|TRBJ2-1
TGTGCCAGCAGCCAAGAATTAAGCGGGGGGCTTAGGAATGAGCAGTTCTTC
CASSQELSGGLRNEQFF
>.|.|TRBV11-3|TRBJ1-1
TGTGCCAGCAGCCCCTACGGGGCCCAGGAGAACACTGAAGCTTTCTTT
CASSPYGAQENTEAFF
>once|.|TRBV7-2|TRBJ2-7
TGTGCCAGCAGCTTATGGGGATGGCAGGGGTCTGACGAGCAGTACTTC
CASSLWGWQGSDEQYF
>.|TRBD1|TRBV9|TRBJ1-1
TGTGCCAGCAGCGCGTCTTACAGGGGATTCACTGAAGCTTTCTTT
CASSASYRGFTEAFF
>.|.|TRBV24-1|TRBJ2-3
TGTGCCACCACCTTCGGGGGACGGGGTTTTACAGATACGCAGTATTTT
CATTFGGRGFTDTQYF
>.|.|TRBV14|TRBJ2-3
TGTGCCAGCAGCCAACGGTTGGGGGATAGGACAGATACGCAGTATTTT
CASSQRLGDRTDTQYF
>few|TRBD1|TRBV12-3/TRBV12-4|TRBJ2-3
TGTGCCAGCAGGTTCGAGGGGGCTACGCAGTATTTT
CASRFEGATQYF
>many|.|TRBV4-3|TRBJ1-2
TGCGCCAGCAGCCAAGATTCGGGGTACGGCTACACCTTC
CASSQDSGYGYTF
>.|.|TRBV7-2|TRBJ2-1
TGTGCCAGCAGCTTAGATGGGGGGCGTATCCAGTTCTTC
CASSLDGGRIQFF
>.|TRBD1|TRBV7-9|TRBJ2-3
TGTGCCAGCAGCCGACAGGGGATAGATACGCAGTATTTT
CASSRQGIDTQYF
>.|TRBD1|TRBV20-1|TRBJ1-1
TGCAGTGCTGGAACAGGGGGCGGAAAATCTGAAGCTTTCTTT
CSAGTGGGKSEAFF
>few|TRBD1|TRBV29-1|TRBJ2-5
TGCAGCGTTGACCAGGGCGGGACAGGGGGCGAGTACTTC
CSVDQGGTGGEYF
>once|.|TRBV6-2/TRBV6-3|TRBJ2-1
TGTGCCAGCAGCAACGGGGCAGGGCGCAATGAGCAGTTCTTC
CASSNGAGRNEQFF
>.|.|TRBV19|TRBJ2-5
TGTGCCAGTACCCAGGGGACTTACCAAGAGACCCAGTACTTC
CASTQGTYQETQYF
>.|TRBD1|TRBV2|TRBJ2-7
TGTGCCAACAAAGAGGGACAGGGAGAAGGCTACGAGCAGTACTTC
CANKEGQGEGYEQYF
>.|TRBD2|TRBV7-3|TRBJ2-5
TGTGCCAGCAGCCCTTTGGGGGGGTACCAAGAGACCCAGTACTTC
CASSPLGGYQETQYF
>.|.|TRBV28|TRBJ2-1
TGTGCCAGCTGGGGGCCAACTTACAATGAGCAGTTCTTC
CASWGPTYNEQFF
>many|.|TRBV7-3|TRBJ2-1
TGTGCCAGCAGCCCGACTGGGGGTGAGCAGTTCTTC
CASSPTGGEQFF
>.|TRBD2|TRBV20-1|TRBJ2-1
TGCAGTGCTAGTGGTCTAGCGGGGGGGCGGATCTACAATGAGCAGTTCTTC
CSASGLAGGRIYNEQFF
>.|.|TRBV13|TRBJ1-2
TGTGCCGGCAGCCCTCGGGGGTACTATGGCTACACCTTC
CAGSPRGYYGYTF
>.|.|TRBV6-2/TRBV6-3|TRBJ1-2
TGTGCCAGCAGTTATACTAGAGGGGGTACGGATGGCTACACCTTC
CASSYTRGGTDGYTF
>.|.|TRBV6-2/TRBV6-3|TRBJ2-3
TGTGCCAGCACTATGGGGAATACGCAGTATTTT
CASTMGNTQYF
>few|TRBD2|TRBV3-1|TRBJ2-5
TGTGCCAGCAGCCAATCTAGCGGACAAGAGACCCAGTACTTC
CASSQSSGQETQYF
>few|.|TRBV7-2|TRBJ2-4
TGTGCCAGCAGCTTAGGGATCGGGGGTCTAGCCAAAAACATTCAGTACTTC
CASSLGIGGLAKNIQYF
>.|.|TRBV5-1|TRBJ2-1
TGCGCCAGCAGCTTAACCGGGAACCAAGAGACCCAGTTCTTC
CASSLTGNQETQFF
>.|TRBD2|TRBV20-1|TRBJ2-1
TGCAGTGCCGAAAGAGGACTAGCGGGGGCTCATGAGCAGTTCTTC
CSAERGLAGAHEQFF
>.|TRBD1|TRBV29-1|TRBJ2-3
TGCAGCGTTGAACCGGGACAGGGACAGTATTTT
CSVEPGQGQYF
>many|TRBD1|TRBV9|TRBJ1-5
TGTGCCAGCAGTGGGACAGGGAATCAGCCCCAGCATTTT
CASSGTGNQPQHF
>.|TRBD2|TRBV5-1|TRBJ2-1
TGCGCCAGCAGCCTAGGACTAGCGGGGGCCTTTGGTGAGCAGTTCTTC
CASSLGLAGAFGEQFF
>.|.|TRBV28|TRBJ1-4
TGTGCCAGCAGCCCATTTACAGCGGGTAGGGAAAAACTGTTTTTT
CASSPFTAGREKLFF
>few|.|TRBV4-3|TRBJ1-2
TGCGCCAGCAGCCAAGATCGTCGACAGCCGGGGTTCTACACCTTC
CASSQDRRQPGFYTF
>many|.|TRBV12-5|TRBJ2-7
TGTGCTAGTGGTGTGGGGACCTACGAGCAGTACTTC
CASGVGTYEQYF
>.|TRBD2|TRBV28|TRBJ2-3
TGTGCCAGCAGCCCCCTCGCTAGCGGGGGGGCCGGTTTGGCAGATACGCAGTATTTT
CASSPLASGGAGLADTQYF
>.|.|TRBV6-2/TRBV6-3|TRBJ2-2
TGTGCCAGCAGCAAACTGACAGGGAACACCGGGGAGCTGTTTTTT
CASSKLTGNTGELFF
>.|.|TRBV5-1|TRBJ2-4
TGCGCCAGCAGCTTGGGGGGCGCGGCCAAAAACAGTCAGTACTTC
CASSLGGAAKNSQYF
>few|TRBD1|TRBV4-1|TRBJ1-5
TGCGCCAGCAGCGGAGGGACAGGAACATCCAGCAATCAGCCCCAGCATTTT
CASSGGTGTSSNQPQHF
>.|.|TRBV20-1|TRBJ1-1
TGCAGTGCTAGTCCAGGGCCCGAGACTGAAGCTTTCTTT
CSASPGPETEAFF